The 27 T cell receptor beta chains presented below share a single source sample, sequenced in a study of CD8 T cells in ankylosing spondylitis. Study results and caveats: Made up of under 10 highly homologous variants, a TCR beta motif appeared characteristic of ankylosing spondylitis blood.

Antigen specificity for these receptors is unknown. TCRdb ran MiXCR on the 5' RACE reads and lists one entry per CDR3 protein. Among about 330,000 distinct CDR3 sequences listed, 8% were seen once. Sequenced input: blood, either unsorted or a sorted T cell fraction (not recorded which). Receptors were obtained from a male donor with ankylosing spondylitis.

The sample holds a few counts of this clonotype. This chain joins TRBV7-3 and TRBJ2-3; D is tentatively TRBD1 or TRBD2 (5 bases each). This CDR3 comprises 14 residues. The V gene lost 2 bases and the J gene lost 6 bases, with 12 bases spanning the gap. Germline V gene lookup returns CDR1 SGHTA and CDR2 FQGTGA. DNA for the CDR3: TGTGCCAGCAGCTTAGGGACCCCGTTGGATACGCAGTATTTT. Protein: CASSLGTPLDTQYF.

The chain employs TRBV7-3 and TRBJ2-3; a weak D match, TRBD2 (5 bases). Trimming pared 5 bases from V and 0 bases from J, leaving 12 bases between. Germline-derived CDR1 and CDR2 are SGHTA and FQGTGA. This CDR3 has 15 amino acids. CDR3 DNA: TGTGCCAGCAGCCCCGTCGGAGGCAGCACAGATACGCAGTATTTT. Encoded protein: CASSPVGGSTDTQYF. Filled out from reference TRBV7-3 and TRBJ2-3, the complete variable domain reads GAGVSQTPSNKVTEKGKYVELRCDPISGHTALYWYRQSLGQGPEFLIYFQGTGAADDSGLPNDRFFAVRPEGSVSTLKIQRTERGDSAVYLCASSPVGGSTDTQYFGPGTRLTVL.

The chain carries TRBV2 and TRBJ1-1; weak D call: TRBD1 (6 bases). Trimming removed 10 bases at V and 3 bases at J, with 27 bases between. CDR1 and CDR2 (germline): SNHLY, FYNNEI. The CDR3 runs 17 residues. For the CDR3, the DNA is TGTGCCACCGGGGGGACACCCCCACAAGGGTTGGACACTGAAGCTTTCTTT. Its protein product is CATGGTPPQGLDTEAFF.

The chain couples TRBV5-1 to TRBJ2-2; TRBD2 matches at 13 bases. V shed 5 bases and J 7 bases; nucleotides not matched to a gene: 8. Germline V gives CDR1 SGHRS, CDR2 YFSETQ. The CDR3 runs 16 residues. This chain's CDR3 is CASSLGLAGAFGELFF. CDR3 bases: TGCGCCAGCAGTTTAGGACTAGCGGGAGCCTTCGGGGAGCTGTTTTTT.

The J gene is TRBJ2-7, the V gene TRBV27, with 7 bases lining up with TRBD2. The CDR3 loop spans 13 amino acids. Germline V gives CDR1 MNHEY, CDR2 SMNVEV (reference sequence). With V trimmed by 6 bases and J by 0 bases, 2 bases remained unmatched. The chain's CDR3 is CASSQRGSYEQYF. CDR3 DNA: TGTGCCAGCAGCCAGCGGGGCTCCTACGAGCAGTACTTC.

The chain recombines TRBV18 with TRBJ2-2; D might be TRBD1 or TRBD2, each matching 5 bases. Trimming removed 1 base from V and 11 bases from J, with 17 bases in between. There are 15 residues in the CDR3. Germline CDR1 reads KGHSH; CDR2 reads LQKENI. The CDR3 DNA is TGTGCCAGCTCACCACGGGACGATGGTTGGGTCGAGCTGTTTTTT. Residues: CASSPRDDGWVELFF.

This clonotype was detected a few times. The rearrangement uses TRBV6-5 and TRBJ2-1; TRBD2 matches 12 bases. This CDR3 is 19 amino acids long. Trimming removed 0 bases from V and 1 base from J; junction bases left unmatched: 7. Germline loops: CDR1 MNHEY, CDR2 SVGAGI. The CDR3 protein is CASSYSRLAGEGSYNEQFF. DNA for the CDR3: TGTGCCAGCAGTTACTCGAGACTAGCGGGAGAAGGTTCCTACAATGAGCAGTTCTTC.

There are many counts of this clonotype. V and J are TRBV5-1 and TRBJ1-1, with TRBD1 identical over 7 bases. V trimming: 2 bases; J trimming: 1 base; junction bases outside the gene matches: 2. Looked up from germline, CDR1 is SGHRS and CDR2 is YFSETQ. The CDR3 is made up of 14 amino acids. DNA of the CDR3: TGCGCCAGCAGCTTCCGGGACAGGAACACTGAAGCTTTCTTT. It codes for CASSFRDRNTEAFF.

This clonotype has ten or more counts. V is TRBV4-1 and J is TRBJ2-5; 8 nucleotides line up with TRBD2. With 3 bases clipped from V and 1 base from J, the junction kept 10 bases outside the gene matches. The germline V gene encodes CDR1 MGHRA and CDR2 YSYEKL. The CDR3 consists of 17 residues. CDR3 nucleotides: TGCGCCAGCAGCCACGACGGGGGGGGGGGCCCCCAAGAGACCCAGTACTTC. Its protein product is CASSHDGGGGPQETQYF.

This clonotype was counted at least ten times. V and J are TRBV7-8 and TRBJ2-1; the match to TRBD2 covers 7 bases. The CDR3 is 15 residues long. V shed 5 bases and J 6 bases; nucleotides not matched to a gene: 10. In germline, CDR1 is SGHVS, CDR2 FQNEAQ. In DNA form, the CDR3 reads TGTGCCAGCAGCCTACGAGGGCTAGCGGTCAATGAGCAGTTCTTC. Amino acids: CASSLRGLAVNEQFF.

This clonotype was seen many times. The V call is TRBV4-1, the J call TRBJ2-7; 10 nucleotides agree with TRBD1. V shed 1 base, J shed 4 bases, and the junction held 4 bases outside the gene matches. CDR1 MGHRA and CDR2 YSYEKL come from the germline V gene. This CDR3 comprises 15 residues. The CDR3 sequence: CASSQGTGGTYEQYF. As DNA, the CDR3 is TGCGCCAGCAGCCAAGGGACAGGGGGGACGTACGAGCAGTACTTC.

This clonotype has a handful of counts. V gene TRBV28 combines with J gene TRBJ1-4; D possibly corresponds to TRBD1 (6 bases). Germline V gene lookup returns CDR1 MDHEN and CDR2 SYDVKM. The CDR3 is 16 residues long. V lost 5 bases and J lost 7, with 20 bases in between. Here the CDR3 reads CASSPPGTPWGEKLFF. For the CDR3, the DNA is TGTGCCAGCAGTCCACCCGGGACACCATGGGGTGAAAAACTGTTTTTT.

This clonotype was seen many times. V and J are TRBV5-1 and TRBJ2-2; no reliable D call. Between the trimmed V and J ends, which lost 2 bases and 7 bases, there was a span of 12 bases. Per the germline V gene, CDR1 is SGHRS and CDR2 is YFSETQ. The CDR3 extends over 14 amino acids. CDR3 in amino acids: CASSLTSSGGELFF. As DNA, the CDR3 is TGCGCCAGCAGCTTAACGTCGTCTGGCGGGGAGCTGTTTTTT.

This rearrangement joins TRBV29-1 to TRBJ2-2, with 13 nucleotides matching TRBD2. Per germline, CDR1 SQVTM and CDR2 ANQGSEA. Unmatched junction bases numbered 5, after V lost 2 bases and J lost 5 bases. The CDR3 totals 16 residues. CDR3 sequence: CSVEKLAGGRTGELFF. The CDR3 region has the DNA TGCAGCGTTGAAAAACTAGCGGGAGGGCGGACCGGGGAGCTGTTTTTT.

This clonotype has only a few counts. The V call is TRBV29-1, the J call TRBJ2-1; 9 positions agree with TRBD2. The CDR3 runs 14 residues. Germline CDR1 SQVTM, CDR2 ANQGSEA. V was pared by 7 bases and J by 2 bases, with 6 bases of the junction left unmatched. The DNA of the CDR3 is TGCAGCGGACAACCTAGCGGGGCCTACAATGAGCAGTTCTTC. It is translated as CSGQPSGAYNEQFF.

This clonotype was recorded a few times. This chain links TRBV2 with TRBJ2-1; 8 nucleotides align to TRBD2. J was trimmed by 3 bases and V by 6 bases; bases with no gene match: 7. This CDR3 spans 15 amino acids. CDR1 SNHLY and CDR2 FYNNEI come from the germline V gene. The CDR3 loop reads CASRTKLAVYNEQFF. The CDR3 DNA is TGTGCCAGCAGGACCAAACTAGCGGTCTACAATGAGCAGTTCTTC.

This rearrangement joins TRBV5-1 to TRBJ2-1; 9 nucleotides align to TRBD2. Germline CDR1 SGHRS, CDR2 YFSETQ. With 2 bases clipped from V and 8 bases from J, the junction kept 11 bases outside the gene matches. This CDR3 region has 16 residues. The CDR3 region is CASSLAVAGGLDEQFF. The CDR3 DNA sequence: TGCGCCAGCAGCTTAGCCGTTGCGGGAGGGTTGGATGAGCAGTTCTTC.

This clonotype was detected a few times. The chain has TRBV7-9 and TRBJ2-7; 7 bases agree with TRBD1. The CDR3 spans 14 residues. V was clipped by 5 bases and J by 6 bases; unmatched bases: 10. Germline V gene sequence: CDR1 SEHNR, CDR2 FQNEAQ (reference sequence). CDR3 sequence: CASSPRTGTREQYF. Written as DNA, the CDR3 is TGTGCCAGCAGCCCCCGGACAGGCACACGCGAGCAGTACTTC. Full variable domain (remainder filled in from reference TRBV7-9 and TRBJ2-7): DTGVSQNPRHKITKRGQNVTFRCDPISEHNRLYWYRQTLGQGPEFLTYFQNEAQLEKSRLLSDRFSAERPKGSFSTLEIQRTEQGDSAMYLCASSPRTGTREQYFGPGTRLTVT.

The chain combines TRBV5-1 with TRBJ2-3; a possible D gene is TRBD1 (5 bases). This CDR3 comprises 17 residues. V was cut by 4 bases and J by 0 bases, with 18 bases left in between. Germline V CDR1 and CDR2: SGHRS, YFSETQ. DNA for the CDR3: TGCGCCAGCAGCATGACAGTTAGTATTTCTAGCACAGATACGCAGTATTTT. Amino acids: CASSMTVSISSTDTQYF.

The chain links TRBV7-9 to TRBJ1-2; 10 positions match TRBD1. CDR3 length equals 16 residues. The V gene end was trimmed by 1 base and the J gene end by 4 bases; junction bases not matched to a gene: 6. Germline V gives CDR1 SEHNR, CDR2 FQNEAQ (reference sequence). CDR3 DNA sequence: TGTGCCAGCAGCTTAGTACCGACAGGGGGCCGCTATGGCTACACCTTC. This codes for CASSLVPTGGRYGYTF. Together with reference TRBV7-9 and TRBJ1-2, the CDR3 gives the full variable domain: DTGVSQNPRHKITKRGQNVTFRCDPISEHNRLYWYRQTLGQGPEFLTYFQNEAQLEKSRLLSDRFSAERPKGSFSTLEIQRTEQGDSAMYLCASSLVPTGGRYGYTFGSGTRLTVV.

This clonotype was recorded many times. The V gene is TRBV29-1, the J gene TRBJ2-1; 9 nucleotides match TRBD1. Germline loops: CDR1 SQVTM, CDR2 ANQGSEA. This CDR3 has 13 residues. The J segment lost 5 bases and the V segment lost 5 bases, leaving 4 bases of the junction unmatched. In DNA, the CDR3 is TGCAGCGTTTGGACAGGGGATCACAATGAGCAGTTCTTC. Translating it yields CSVWTGDHNEQFF.

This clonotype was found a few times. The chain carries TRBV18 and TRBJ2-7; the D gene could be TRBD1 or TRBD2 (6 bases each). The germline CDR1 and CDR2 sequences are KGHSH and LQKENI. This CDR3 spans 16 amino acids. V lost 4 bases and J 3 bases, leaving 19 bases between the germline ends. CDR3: CASSQIMGGAGYEQYF. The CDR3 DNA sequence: TGTGCCAGCTCACAAATTATGGGGGGCGCGGGCTACGAGCAGTACTTC. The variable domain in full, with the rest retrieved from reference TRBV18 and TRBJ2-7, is NAGVMQNPRHLVRRRGQEARLRCSPMKGHSHVYWYRQLPEEGLKFMVYLQKENIIDESGMPKERFSAEFPKEGPSILRIQQVVRGDSAAYFCASSQIMGGAGYEQYFGPGTRLTVT.

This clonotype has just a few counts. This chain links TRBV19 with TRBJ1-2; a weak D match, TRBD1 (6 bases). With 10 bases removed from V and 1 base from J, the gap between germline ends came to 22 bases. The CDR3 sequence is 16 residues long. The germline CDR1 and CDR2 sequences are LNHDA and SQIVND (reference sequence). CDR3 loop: CATLLGQLTYNYGYTF. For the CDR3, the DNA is TGTGCCACCCTCCTAGGACAGCTGACTTATAACTATGGCTACACCTTC.

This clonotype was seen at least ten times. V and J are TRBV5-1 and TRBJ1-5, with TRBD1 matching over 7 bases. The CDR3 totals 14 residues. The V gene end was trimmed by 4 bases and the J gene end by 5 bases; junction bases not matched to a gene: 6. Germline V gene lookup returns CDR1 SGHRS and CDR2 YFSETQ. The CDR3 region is CASSKGARDQPQHF. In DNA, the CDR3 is TGCGCCAGCAGCAAGGGGGCGAGGGATCAGCCCCAGCATTTT. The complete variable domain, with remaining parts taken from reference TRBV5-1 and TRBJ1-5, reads KAGVTQTPRYLIKTRGQQVTLSCSPISGHRSVSWYQQTPGQGLQFLFEYFSETQRNKGNFPGRFSGRQFSNSRSEMNVSTLELGDSALYLCASSKGARDQPQHFGDGTRLSIL.

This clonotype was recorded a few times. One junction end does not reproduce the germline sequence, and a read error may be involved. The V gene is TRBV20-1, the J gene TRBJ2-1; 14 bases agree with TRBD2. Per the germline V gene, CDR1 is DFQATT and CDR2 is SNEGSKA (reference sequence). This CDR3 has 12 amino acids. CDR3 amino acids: CSAPGLAGATVF. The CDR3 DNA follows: TGCAGTGCCCCGGGACTAGCGGGAGCAACGGTCTTC.

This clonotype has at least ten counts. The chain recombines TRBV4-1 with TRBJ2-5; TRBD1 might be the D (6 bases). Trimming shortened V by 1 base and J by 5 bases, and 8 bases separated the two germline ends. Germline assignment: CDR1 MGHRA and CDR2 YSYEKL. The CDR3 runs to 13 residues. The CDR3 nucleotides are TGCGCCAGCAGCCAAGTCAGGGGCGAGACCCAGTACTTC. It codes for CASSQVRGETQYF.

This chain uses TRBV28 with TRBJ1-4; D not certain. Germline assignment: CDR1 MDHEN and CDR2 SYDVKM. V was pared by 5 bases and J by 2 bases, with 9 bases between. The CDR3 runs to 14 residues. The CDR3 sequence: CASSRTGTNEKLFF. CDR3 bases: TGTGCCAGCAGTCGGACGGGGACTAATGAAAAACTGTTTTTT.